This T cell receptor (beta chain) was documented in a study of blood T cell repertoires in COVID-19 (TCRdb year 2020). Some background on the complete study: Collaborator samples came from the United States, Italy and Spain and covered acute and convalescent phases of COVID-19. Subjects who had been exposed to COVID-19, were actively infected with it, or had recovered from it provided the deeply sampled blood TCRbeta repertoires that made up the dataset. The sample metadata nearly always contained a de-identified subject ID, COVID-19 status, age in years and sex. A freely available public database, intended as a resource for researchers studying the immune response to SARS-CoV-2, is where the repertoires were released. Samples came from the ongoing ImmuneRACE study (first 160 participants) plus 1,254 subjects from 6 global collaborators. Where HLA class I and class II types were available, the types were taken from metadata supplied by the sample provider, not from assay-based typing. The prospective study material was composed of cDNA or gDNA derived from T cells, B-cell-depleted T cells, or PBMCs.

V is pruned by 7 bases and J by 3 bases, leaving 8 bases of the junction without a gene match. The CDR3 measures 16 amino acids from cysteine to phenylalanine. The CDR3 DNA has 48 bases and is translated from base 1. The germline V gene encodes CDR1 SNHLY and CDR2 FYNNEI. Enrolling through a virtual design, the prospective study's participants ranged in age from roughly 18 to 95 years and lived across 20 to 30 United States geographic areas. Cohort assignment in the prospective study relied on participant-reported clinical history from a screening survey and a study questionnaire. Recovered participants in ImmuneRACE Cohort 3 were defined by two consecutive negative NP/OP PCR tests, clearance by a healthcare professional, or resolution of symptoms. In the prospective study, whole blood, serum and a nasopharyngeal or oropharyngeal swab were collected from each participant by mobile phlebotomists. Participants in the prospective study had the option to provide additional blood draws and questionnaires over a 2-month period. Before DNA extraction, blood samples from the prospective study were shipped at room temperature or frozen.

To note about this clone: No antigen is known for it. The record has no base qualities; no much larger clone is one base away.

TCRbeta CDR3 regions were amplified from genomic DNA using the immunoSEQ Assay, a bias-controlled multiplex PCR. Processing in the source paper ran as follows. Nucleated cell counts per sample were estimated from amplification of reference gene primers within the assay. Sequence reads were collapsed and filtered to measure the absolute abundance of every unique TCRbeta CDR3 rearrangement. Productive Simpson clonality was computed per sample as the square root of Simpson's diversity index over productive rearrangements. TCRdb stores this immuneACCESS table with in-frame sequences only. Part of the clones is absent; in the studies checked, under half of the shortfall reflects unresolved V genes, and no reason is known for the rest. The V and J calls and clone size come from that table; D and trimming were worked out from the DNA. For this sample the table gives about 270,000 clones, of which about 88% were detected only once. 3% of the sample comes from the top ten.

Paper-wide results and their limitations: The quantity of clinical and demographic metadata differed by source and by participant and was supplied without curation.

Input material: PBMCs or T cells enriched from blood (not recorded which). The V and J segments used are TRBV2 and TRBJ1-5, with TRBD1 identical over 11 junction bases. This TCR was recovered from a woman between 45 and 60 years old who had recovered from COVID-19. The DNA sequence is as follows: TGTGCCAGCAAGCCTGGACAGGGGGCTGTCAATCAGCCCCAGCATTTT. Its protein reads: CASKPGQGAVNQPQHF.